This T cell receptor (beta chain) was sequenced during a study of radiotherapy plus CTLA-4 blockade in lung cancer. Across the study: Objective responses were recorded in about a sixth of patients, with disease control recorded in 25% to 40%.

The CDR3 runs to 17 residues. Germline CDR1 and CDR2: SGHNT and YENEEA. The V gene lost 0 bases and the J gene lost 1 base, with 14 bases spanning the gap. Libraries were prepared by immunoSEQ multiplex PCR; TCRdb keeps only in-frame clonotypes and omits some of them. The sample includes about 66,000 clones, about four fifths seen only once; the top ten take roughly 4%. About this clone itself: Its cognate antigen is unknown.

Study outcomes and limitations: The best predictor of response was reported to be early blood T cell clone dynamics, with interferon-beta. Clones of tumor-derived TCRs expanded in blood after radiotherapy plus ipilimumab.

Focal radiation plus CTLA-4 blockade with ipilimumab was given to patients with chemo-refractory metastatic non-small-cell lung cancer. The sequencing used peripheral blood, collected from a patient treated with radiotherapy plus ipilimumab. This sequence originates from a human donor with non-small cell lung cancer who had a partial response to radiotherapy plus ipilimumab. The chain links TRBV11-3 to TRBJ2-3; possibly TRBD1 for D (6 bases). This chain's CDR3 is CASSLDRARGGTDTQYF. The CDR3 DNA sequence: TGTGCCAGCAGCTTAGATCGGGCCAGGGGAGGCACAGATACGCAGTATTTT.